Listed below are T cell receptor beta chains from one sample, sequenced in a study of T cell responses to AZD1222 COVID-19 vaccine. Method: immunoSEQ multiplex PCR; TCRdb's copy keeps in-frame clones and lacks some. The table records roughly 35,000 clones, 85% to 90% of them present only once. The source material was peripheral blood, sampled 28 days after the second AZD1222 dose. Every receptor here comes from an adult who received the AZD1222 COVID-19 vaccine. Both conserved end residues are part of each CDR3. Clone size is not always given. Where it is, it says once, few, many or a class for expanded clones.

V	J	size	CDR3
TRBV11-1	TRBJ2-2	NA	CASSPSINKWELFF
TRBV5-6	TRBJ1-2	NA	CASSGPGRHYGYTF
TRBV11-2	TRBJ1-1	NA	CASSPSEDTEAFF
TRBV7-3	TRBJ2-1	NA	CASSLNSGSGYYNEQFF
TRBV20-1	TRBJ2-3	once	CSASKSSGSPDTQYF
TRBV6-1	TRBJ1-2	NA	CASSEYEGVGQSNYGYTF
TRBV4-2	TRBJ1-2	NA	CASSHSEGGSGYTF
TRBV18	TRBJ2-2	NA	CASSPAGADTGELFF
TRBV5-1	TRBJ1-6	NA	CASSGRGGNSPLHF
TRBV20-1	TRBJ1-5	NA	CSASGGLNQPQHF
TRBV7-9	TRBJ1-2	NA	CASSQYGYTF
TRBV18	TRBJ2-7	few	CASSPTGVRSYEQYF
TRBV7-2	TRBJ2-3	NA	CASSPNIAGEFSTDTQYF
TRBV6-5	TRBJ1-4	NA	CASSYSRGANEKLFF
TRBV5-1	TRBJ2-6	NA	CASSLQGISGANVLTF
TRBV30	TRBJ2-7	NA	CAWRGVFGTYEQYF
TRBV2	TRBJ1-1	NA	CASSRDPNTEAFF
TRBV7-2	TRBJ2-1	NA	CASSGGAYDEQFF
TRBV5-6	TRBJ1-5	NA	CASSSYRDRVRNQPQHF
TRBV20-1	TRBJ1-1	NA	CSASGGVRTEAFF
TRBV19	TRBJ1-2	NA	CASSIPAGAGGYTF
TRBV7-2	TRBJ2-2	NA	CASSLVPGSTGELFF
TRBV6-2/TRBV6-3	TRBJ1-1	NA	CASSLTEYMNTEAFF
TRBV28	TRBJ2-7	NA	CASIKTGVYEQYF
TRBV19	TRBJ1-2	NA	CASSIDRVKSGYTF
TRBV19	TRBJ1-1	NA	CASSIVGGLNTEAFF
TRBV6-1	TRBJ1-6	NA	CASSVSPQGRYSYNSPLHF